A single sample gave rise to the 25 T cell receptor beta chains below, sequenced in a study of response to subunit inactivated influenza vaccine. Each CDR3 protein is one row after TCRdb ran MiXCR on the RT-PCR reads. The data hold 200,000 to 250,000 distinct CDR3 sequences, with 10% to 15% observed a single time. This specimen was non-naive T cells sorted from PBMCs, taken around 14 days before vaccination. The origin of the receptors is a man aged 50 to 60 who received an inactivated influenza vaccine.

Many counts were recorded for this clonotype. V and J are TRBV4-3 and TRBJ1-1; no reliable D call. CDR3 size: 14 residues. Germline V gene lookup returns CDR1 LGHNA and CDR2 YSLEER. V was shortened by 4 bases and J by 6 bases, with 15 bases between the two germline ends. CDR3 sequence: CASSPGYDGSEAFF. In nucleotides, the CDR3 is TGCGCCAGCAGCCCGGGGTACGATGGGTCTGAAGCTTTCTTT.

The table lists this clonotype with a few counts. The chain employs TRBV27 and TRBJ1-2, with 8 bases identical to TRBD1. V trimming: 4 bases; J trimming: 4 bases; junction bases outside the gene matches: 8. The germline V gene encodes CDR1 MNHEY and CDR2 SMNVEV (reference sequence). The CDR3 consists of 15 residues. The CDR3 reads CASSSPDRAVYGYTF. The CDR3 nucleotides are TGTGCCAGCAGTTCCCCGGACAGGGCCGTCTATGGCTACACCTTC.

The CDR3 DNA reads as TGCAGTGCTAGAGCGGGAACAGATACGCAGTATTTT. This sequence encodes CSARAGTDTQYF. V gene TRBV20-1 combines with J gene TRBJ2-3; possibly TRBD2 for D (5 bases). The V gene lost 1 base and the J gene lost 3 bases, with 5 bases spanning the gap. This CDR3 is 12 amino acids long. Germline CDR1 and CDR2: DFQATT and SNEGSKA (reference sequence).

This chain connects TRBV24-1 to TRBJ2-7; perhaps TRBD1 as D (5 bases). The CDR3 is 14 residues long. Between the trimmed V and J ends, which lost 3 bases and 5 bases, there was a span of 13 bases. The germline CDR1 and CDR2 sequences are KGHDR and SFDVKD. In DNA, the CDR3 is TGTGCCACCAGTGATCCACAGGATAGGGACGAGCAGTACTTC. Its translation: CATSDPQDRDEQYF.

This clonotype was counted only a few times. The chain joins TRBV20-1 to TRBJ2-7; 9 bases are a match to TRBD1. The CDR3 length is 12 residues. The V gene's germline CDR1 is DFQATT and CDR2 SNEGSKA (reference sequence). The CDR3 nucleotides read TGCAGCCCAGCAACAGGGGGCCACGAGCAGTACTTC. Translated: CSPATGGHEQYF.

The gene calls are TRBV7-2 and TRBJ2-7; TRBD2 matches 12 bases. CDR1 and CDR2 (germline): SGHTA, FQGNSA. The junction had 4 bases not matched to a gene; V was cut back by 1 base and J by 3 bases. The CDR3 sequence is 16 residues long. The DNA of the CDR3 is TGTGCCAGCAGCTTAGAACTAGCGGGGGGCGGCTACGAGCAGTACTTC. It encodes CASSLELAGGGYEQYF.

CDR3 DNA: TGCAGTGCTAGACGAGCGGAGACCCAGTACTTC. The encoded protein is CSARRAETQYF. The chain joins TRBV20-1 to TRBJ2-5; D is undetermined. V was clipped by 2 bases and J by 5 bases, with 6 bases between them. Germline assignment: CDR1 DFQATT and CDR2 SNEGSKA (reference sequence). The CDR3 sequence is 11 residues long.

This clonotype was found many times. The V and J genes are TRBV7-9 and TRBJ2-7; D uncertain. CDR1 is SEHNR, CDR2 FQNEAQ, per germline (reference sequence). Trimming pared 1 base from V and 2 bases from J, leaving 18 bases between. This CDR3 has 17 residues. CDR3 residues: CASSLVTWGSFTYEQYF. In nucleotides, the CDR3 is TGTGCCAGCAGCTTAGTAACTTGGGGATCATTCACCTACGAGCAGTACTTC.

The sample holds a few counts of this clonotype. The chain carries TRBV12-3 or TRBV12-4 and TRBJ2-7; perhaps TRBD1 as D (5 bases). Trimming removed 7 bases at V and 4 bases at J, with 8 bases between. This CDR3 is built from 11 residues. The CDR3 DNA reads as TGTGCCAGCACGCAGGGTTACGAGCAGTACTTC. This sequence encodes CASTQGYEQYF.

The chain recombines TRBV4-1 with TRBJ2-2; 9 nucleotides agree with TRBD2. Germline-derived CDR1 and CDR2 are MGHRA and YSYEKL. The CDR3 has 14 residues. Trimming cost V 9 bases and J 1 base; bases outside gene matches: 3. The CDR3 here is CASYSGGNTGELFF. CDR3 in DNA: TGCGCCAGTTATAGCGGGGGGAACACCGGGGAGCTGTTTTTT.

This clonotype was seen more than once but under ten times. The rearrangement uses TRBV5-6 and TRBJ1-2; D remains ambiguous. Germline V gives CDR1 SGHDT, CDR2 YYEEEE. V lost 2 bases and J 2 bases, leaving 19 bases between the germline ends. This CDR3 is built from 17 residues. Here the CDR3 DNA reads TGTGCCAGCAGCTTCTTTGATTGGACGCGGTCGAACTATGGCTACACCTTC. Protein: CASSFFDWTRSNYGYTF.

This chain connects TRBV15 to TRBJ1-6; 7 nucleotides agree with TRBD1. With 0 bases clipped from V and 7 bases from J, the junction kept 0 bases outside the gene matches. This CDR3 region has 14 residues. Looked up from germline, CDR1 is LNHNV and CDR2 is YYDKDF (reference sequence). The CDR3 region is CATSREGQNSPLHF. The CDR3 coding sequence is TGTGCCACCAGCAGAGAGGGACAGAATTCACCCCTCCACTTT.

This clonotype was seen only a few times. The chain combines TRBV27 with TRBJ2-7; 10 bases map to TRBD1. The CDR3 runs 14 residues. Trimming at V came to 1 base and at J to 5 bases, leaving 2 bases not matched to a gene. CDR1 is MNHEY, CDR2 SMNVEV, per germline (reference sequence). The CDR3 DNA sequence: TGTGCCAGCAGTTTATGGACAGGGGGGGACGAGCAGTACTTC. It translates to CASSLWTGGDEQYF.

This clonotype has just a few counts. This chain uses TRBV9 with TRBJ1-3; D unclear. The germline CDR1 and CDR2 sequences are SGDLS and YYNGEE. The CDR3 covers 13 residues. The V and J ends lost 0 bases and 3 bases respectively, with 4 bases between them. The CDR3 DNA is TGTGCCAGCAGCGTAGCCCTTGGAAACACCATATATTTT. This translates into CASSVALGNTIYF.

This clonotype was seen only a few times. The chain employs TRBV20-1 and TRBJ2-7; D is perhaps TRBD2 (6 bases). The ends were cut back, 6 bases at V and 0 bases at J, with 15 bases in the middle. The CDR3 has 14 residues. Germline V CDR1 and CDR2: DFQATT, SNEGSKA (reference sequence). CDR3 region: CSAADGRGSYEQYF. The CDR3 nucleotides are TGCAGTGCAGCTGACGGGAGAGGCTCCTACGAGCAGTACTTC.

The table lists this clonotype with a few counts. The CDR3 bases are TGTGCCAGTAAAAGCTCAGGAAGTTCGGGAAACACCATATATTTT. This codes for CASKSSGSSGNTIYF. This chain joins TRBV19 and TRBJ1-3; no clear D. The germline gives CDR1 LNHDA, CDR2 SQIVND (reference sequence). The CDR3 runs 15 residues. With 7 bases removed from V and 4 bases from J, the gap between germline ends came to 17 bases.

This clonotype was seen at least ten times. CDR3 loop: CASSQTGLSGNTIYF. DNA of the CDR3: TGCGCCAGCAGCCAGACAGGCCTCTCTGGAAACACCATATATTTT. V usage is TRBV4-3 and J usage is TRBJ1-3; D may be TRBD1 (6 bases). Trimming cost V 3 bases and J 0 bases, with 9 bases left between them. The germline gives CDR1 LGHNA, CDR2 YSLEER. The CDR3 spans 15 residues.

This clonotype was recorded at least ten times. The gene calls are TRBV5-5 and TRBJ2-4; D may be TRBD2 (5 bases). The CDR3 is made up of 16 amino acids. V gave up 1 base and J gave up 1 base, with 12 bases separating them. Per germline, CDR1 SGHKS and CDR2 YYEKEE (reference sequence). The CDR3 DNA is TGTGCCAGCAGCTTGCAAGGGAGTGGGGCCAAAAACATTCAGTACTTC. It yields the protein CASSLQGSGAKNIQYF.

There are a few counts of this clonotype. J is TRBJ2-7 and V is TRBV5-8; the match to TRBD1 covers 7 bases. From germline, CDR1 is SGHTS and CDR2 YDEGEE. Trimming cost V 4 bases and J 0 bases; bases outside gene matches: 10. This CDR3 has 16 amino acids. CDR3 nucleotide sequence: TGTGCCAGCAGCAAACCAGGGGGTTACGGCTCCTACGAGCAGTACTTC. Its translation: CASSKPGGYGSYEQYF. The variable domain in full, completed from reference TRBV5-8 and TRBJ2-7, reads EAGVTQSPTHLIKTRGQQATLRCSPISGHTSVYWYQQALGLGLQFLLWYDEGEERNRGNFPPRFSGRQFPNYSSELNVNALELEDSALYLCASSKPGGYGSYEQYFGPGTRLTVT.

This clonotype occurred many times. The chain employs TRBV4-3 and TRBJ1-1; perhaps TRBD1 as D (5 bases). Germline CDR1 LGHNA, CDR2 YSLEER. The V and J ends lost 0 bases and 7 bases respectively, with 9 bases between them. The CDR3 consists of 13 residues. The CDR3 region has the DNA TGCGCCAGCAGCCAAGATTTCAGGGTTGAAGCTTTCTTT. Translating it yields CASSQDFRVEAFF.

V usage is TRBV18 and J usage is TRBJ1-2; TRBD1 matches at 8 bases. Trimming cost V 0 bases and J 7 bases; bases outside gene matches: 4. The CDR3 length is 14 residues. Germline values: CDR1 KGHSH, CDR2 LQKENI. The CDR3 sequence: CASSPPSGGLGYTF. In DNA, the CDR3 is TGTGCCAGCTCACCACCCTCAGGGGGCCTTGGCTACACCTTC.

This clonotype was recorded many times. J is TRBJ2-3 and V is TRBV5-1; 7 bases match TRBD1. J lost 5 bases, V lost 0 bases, and 3 bases had no gene match. Germline assignment: CDR1 SGHRS and CDR2 YFSETQ. The CDR3 length is 14 residues. This chain's CDR3 is CASSLVTGEDTQYF. Written as DNA, the CDR3 is TGCGCCAGCAGCTTGGTTACAGGGGAAGATACGCAGTATTTT. Drawing the rest from reference TRBV5-1 and TRBJ2-3, the complete variable domain is KAGVTQTPRYLIKTRGQQVTLSCSPISGHRSVSWYQQTPGQGLQFLFEYFSETQRNKGNFPGRFSGRQFSNSRSEMNVSTLELGDSALYLCASSLVTGEDTQYFGPGTRLTVL.

This clonotype was detected only a few times. The CDR3 is CASSYFGTSGGASTDTQYF. The CDR3 nucleotides read TGTGCCAGCAGCTACTTTGGGACTAGCGGGGGGGCAAGCACAGATACGCAGTATTTT. The chain employs TRBV11-2 and TRBJ2-3, with 16 bases that match TRBD2. Germline V gene data show CDR1 as SGHAT and CDR2 as FQNNGV. Trimming removed 4 bases from V and 0 bases from J; junction bases left unmatched: 7. The CDR3 has 19 amino acids.

This clonotype was detected a few times. V usage is TRBV4-3 and J usage is TRBJ1-2, with a possible D match to TRBD1 (5 bases). CDR1 and CDR2 from the germline V gene are LGHNA and YSLEER. With 4 bases removed from V and 7 bases from J, the gap between germline ends came to 13 bases. The CDR3 contains 13 residues. For the CDR3, the DNA is TGCGCCAGCAGCCCTGGCATGGGGGGTGGCTACACCTTC. Protein product: CASSPGMGGGYTF.

The sample holds a few counts of this clonotype. This sequence joins TRBV5-1 and TRBJ2-3; D is unresolved. Trimming stripped 4 bases from V and 4 bases from J, with 16 bases between. This CDR3 has 15 residues. CDR1 and CDR2 from the germline V gene are SGHRS and YFSETQ. The CDR3 here is CASSIRPEVADTQYF. The DNA of the CDR3 is TGCGCCAGCAGCATACGCCCCGAGGTCGCAGATACGCAGTATTTT. Full variable domain (remainder filled in from reference TRBV5-1 and TRBJ2-3): KAGVTQTPRYLIKTRGQQVTLSCSPISGHRSVSWYQQTPGQGLQFLFEYFSETQRNKGNFPGRFSGRQFSNSRSEMNVSTLELGDSALYLCASSIRPEVADTQYFGPGTRLTVL.